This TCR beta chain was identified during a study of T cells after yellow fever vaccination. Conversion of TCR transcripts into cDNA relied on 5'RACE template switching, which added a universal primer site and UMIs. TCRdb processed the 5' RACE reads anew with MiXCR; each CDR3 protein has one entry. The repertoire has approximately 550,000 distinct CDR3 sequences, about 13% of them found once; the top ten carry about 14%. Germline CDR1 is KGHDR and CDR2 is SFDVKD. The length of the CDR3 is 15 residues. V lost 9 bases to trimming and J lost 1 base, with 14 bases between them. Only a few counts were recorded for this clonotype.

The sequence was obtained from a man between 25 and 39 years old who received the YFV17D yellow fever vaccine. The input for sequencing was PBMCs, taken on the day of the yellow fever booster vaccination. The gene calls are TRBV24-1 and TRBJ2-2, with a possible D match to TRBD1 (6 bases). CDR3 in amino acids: CATAPGVRNTGELFF. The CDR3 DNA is TGTGCCACCGCCCCAGGGGTCCGGAACACCGGGGAGCTGTTTTTT.